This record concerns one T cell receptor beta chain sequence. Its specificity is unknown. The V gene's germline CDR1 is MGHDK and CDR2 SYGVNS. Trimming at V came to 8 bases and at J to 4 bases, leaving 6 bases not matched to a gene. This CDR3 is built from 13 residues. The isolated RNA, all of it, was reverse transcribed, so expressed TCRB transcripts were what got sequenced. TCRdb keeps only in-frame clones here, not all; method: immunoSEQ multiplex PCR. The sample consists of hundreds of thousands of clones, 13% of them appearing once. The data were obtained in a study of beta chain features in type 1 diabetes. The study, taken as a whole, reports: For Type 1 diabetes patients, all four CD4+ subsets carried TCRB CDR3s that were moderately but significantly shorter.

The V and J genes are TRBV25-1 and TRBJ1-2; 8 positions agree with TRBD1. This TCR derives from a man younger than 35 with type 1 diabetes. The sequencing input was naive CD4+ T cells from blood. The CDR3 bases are TGTGCCAGCGGGGGACAGGCCAGCTATGGCTACACCTTC. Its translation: CASGGQASYGYTF.